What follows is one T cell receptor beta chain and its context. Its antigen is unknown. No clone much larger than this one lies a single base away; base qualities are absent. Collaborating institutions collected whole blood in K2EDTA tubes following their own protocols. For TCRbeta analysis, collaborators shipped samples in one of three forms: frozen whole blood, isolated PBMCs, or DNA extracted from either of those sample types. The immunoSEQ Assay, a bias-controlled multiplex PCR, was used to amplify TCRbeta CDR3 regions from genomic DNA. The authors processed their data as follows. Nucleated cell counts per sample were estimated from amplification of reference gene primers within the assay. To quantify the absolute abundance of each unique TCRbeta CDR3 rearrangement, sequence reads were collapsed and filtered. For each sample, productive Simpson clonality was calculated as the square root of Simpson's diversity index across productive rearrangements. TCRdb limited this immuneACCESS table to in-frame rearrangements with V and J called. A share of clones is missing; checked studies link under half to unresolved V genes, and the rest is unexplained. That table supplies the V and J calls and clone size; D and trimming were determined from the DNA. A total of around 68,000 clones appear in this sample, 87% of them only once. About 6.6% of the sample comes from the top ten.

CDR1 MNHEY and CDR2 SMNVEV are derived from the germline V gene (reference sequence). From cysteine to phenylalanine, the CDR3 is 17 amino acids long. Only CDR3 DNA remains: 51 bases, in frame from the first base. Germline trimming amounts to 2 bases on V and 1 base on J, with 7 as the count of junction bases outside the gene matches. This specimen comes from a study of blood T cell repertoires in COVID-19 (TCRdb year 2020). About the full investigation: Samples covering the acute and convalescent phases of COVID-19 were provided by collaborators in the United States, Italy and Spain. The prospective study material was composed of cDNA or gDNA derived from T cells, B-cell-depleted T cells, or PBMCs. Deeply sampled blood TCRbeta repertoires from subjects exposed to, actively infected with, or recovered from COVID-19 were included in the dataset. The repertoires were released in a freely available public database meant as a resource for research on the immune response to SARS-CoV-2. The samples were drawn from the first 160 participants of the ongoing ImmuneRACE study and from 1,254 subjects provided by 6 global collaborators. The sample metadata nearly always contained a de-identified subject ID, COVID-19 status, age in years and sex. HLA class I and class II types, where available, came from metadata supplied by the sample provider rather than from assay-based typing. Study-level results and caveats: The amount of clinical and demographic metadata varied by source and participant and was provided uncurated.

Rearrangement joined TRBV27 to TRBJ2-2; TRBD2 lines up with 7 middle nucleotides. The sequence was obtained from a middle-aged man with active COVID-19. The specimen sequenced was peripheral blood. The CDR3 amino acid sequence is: CASSLGLLARNTGELFF. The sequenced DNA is TGTGCCAGCAGTTTAGGACTACTAGCGAGGAACACCGGGGAGCTGTTTTTT.